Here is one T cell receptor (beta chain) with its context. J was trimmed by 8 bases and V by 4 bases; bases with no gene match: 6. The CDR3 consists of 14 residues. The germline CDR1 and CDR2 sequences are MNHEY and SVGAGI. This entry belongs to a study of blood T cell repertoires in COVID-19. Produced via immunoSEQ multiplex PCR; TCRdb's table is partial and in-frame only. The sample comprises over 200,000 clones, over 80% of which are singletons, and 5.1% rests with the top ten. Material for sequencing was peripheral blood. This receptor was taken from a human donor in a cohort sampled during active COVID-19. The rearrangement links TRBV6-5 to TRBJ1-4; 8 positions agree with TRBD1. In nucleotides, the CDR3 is TGTGCCAGCAGTTGGACAGGGTACGGCGAAAAACTGTTTTTT. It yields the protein CASSWTGYGEKLFF.